Sequencing of this T cell receptor beta chain was carried out in a study of blood T cell repertoires in COVID-19. V lost 2 bases to trimming and J lost 7 bases; unmatched junction nucleotides: 5. Germline CDR1 reads LGHNA; CDR2 reads YNFKEQ. The CDR3 covers 15 residues. Authors' data handling: Nucleated cell number was recorded as an estimate derived from reference gene primer amplification. Repertoires were generated with immunoSEQ multiplex PCR, while TCRdb's copy carries only in-frame clones and drops some. Clone size and the V and J calls come from that table; the DNA yielded D and trimming. The profile covers more than 200,000 clones, with about 85% appearing a single time and 10% taken by the ten largest. The sample holds one count of this clone.

The clonotype was recovered from a woman aged 45-65 years with COVID-19, enrolled during active disease. The rearrangement joins TRBV4-2 to TRBJ1-4, with 9 bases identical to TRBD1. The sample comprised peripheral blood. The CDR3 loop reads CASSQLDRGSEKLFF. In DNA form, the CDR3 reads TGTGCCAGCAGCCAATTAGACAGGGGGTCTGAAAAACTGTTTTTT.